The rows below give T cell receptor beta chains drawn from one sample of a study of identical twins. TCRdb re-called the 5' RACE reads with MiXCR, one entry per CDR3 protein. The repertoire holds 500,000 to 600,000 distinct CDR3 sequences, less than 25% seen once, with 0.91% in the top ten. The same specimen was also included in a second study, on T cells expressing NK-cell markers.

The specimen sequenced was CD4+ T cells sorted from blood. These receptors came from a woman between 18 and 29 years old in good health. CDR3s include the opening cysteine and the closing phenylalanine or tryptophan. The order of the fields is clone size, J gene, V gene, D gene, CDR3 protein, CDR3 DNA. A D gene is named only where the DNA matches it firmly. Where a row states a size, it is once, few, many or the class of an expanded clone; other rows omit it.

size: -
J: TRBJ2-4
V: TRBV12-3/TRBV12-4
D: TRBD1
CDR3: CASSRTGTDIQYF
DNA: TGTGCCAGCAGCAGAACAGGGACAGACATTCAGTACTTC

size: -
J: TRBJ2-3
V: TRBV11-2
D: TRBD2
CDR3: CASSLVGVRGSRGDTQYF
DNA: TGTGCCAGCAGCTTAGTTGGTGTCCGCGGGAGCCGGGGGGATACGCAGTATTTT

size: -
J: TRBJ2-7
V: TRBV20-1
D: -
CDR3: CSARKGGSSYEQYF
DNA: TGCAGTGCTAGAAAGGGGGGGAGCTCCTACGAGCAGTACTTC

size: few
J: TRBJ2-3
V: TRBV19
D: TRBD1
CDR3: CASTVRGITDTQYF
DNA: TGTGCCAGTACCGTCAGGGGGATCACAGATACGCAGTATTTT

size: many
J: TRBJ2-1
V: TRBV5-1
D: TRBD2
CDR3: CASNRLAGDLEQFF
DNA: TGCGCCAGCAACAGACTAGCGGGGGACCTTGAGCAGTTCTTC

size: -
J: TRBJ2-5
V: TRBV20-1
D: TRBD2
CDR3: CSARRGGRASQETQYF
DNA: TGCAGTGCTAGACGGGGTGGGAGGGCCAGTCAAGAGACCCAGTACTTC

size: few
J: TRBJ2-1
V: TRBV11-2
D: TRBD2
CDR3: CASSLVGTSGTRSNEQFF
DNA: TGTGCCAGCAGCTTAGTCGGGACTAGCGGGACGCGAAGTAATGAGCAGTTCTTC

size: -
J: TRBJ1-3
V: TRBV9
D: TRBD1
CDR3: CASSAEGTGYGNTIYF
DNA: TGTGCCAGCAGCGCCGAGGGGACAGGGTACGGAAACACCATATATTTT

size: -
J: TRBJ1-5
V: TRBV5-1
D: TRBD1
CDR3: CASSQDRGGQPQHF
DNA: TGCGCCAGCAGCCAAGACAGGGGGGGGCAGCCCCAGCATTTT

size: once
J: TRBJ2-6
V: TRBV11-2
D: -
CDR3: CASSLWQYLGSGANVLTF
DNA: TGTGCCAGCAGCTTGTGGCAGTATTTAGGCTCTGGGGCCAACGTCCTGACTTTC

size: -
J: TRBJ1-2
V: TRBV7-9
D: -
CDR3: CASSQKGGGLYGYTF
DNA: TGTGCCAGCAGCCAAAAAGGGGGGGGACTCTATGGCTACACCTTC

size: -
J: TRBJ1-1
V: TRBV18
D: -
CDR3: CASSPMLLGGGFGAEAFF
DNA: TGTGCCAGCTCACCAATGTTATTGGGGGGAGGCTTTGGCGCTGAAGCTTTCTTT

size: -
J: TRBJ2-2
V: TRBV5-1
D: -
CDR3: CASSSDEIDGTGELFF
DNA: TGCGCCAGCAGCTCCGATGAAATTGACGGTACCGGGGAGCTGTTTTTT

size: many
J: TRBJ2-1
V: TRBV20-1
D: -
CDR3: CSASTGGKNEQFF
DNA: TGCAGTGCTAGCACGGGTGGGAAGAATGAGCAGTTCTTC

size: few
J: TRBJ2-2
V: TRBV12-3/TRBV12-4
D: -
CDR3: CASSLTPGTLLGELFF
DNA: TGTGCCAGCAGTTTAACCCCCGGAACCCTCCTTGGGGAGCTGTTTTTT

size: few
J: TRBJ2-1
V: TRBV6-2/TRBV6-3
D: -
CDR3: CASARGIDSYNEQFF
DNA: TGTGCCAGCGCCCGGGGGATAGACAGCTACAATGAGCAGTTCTTC

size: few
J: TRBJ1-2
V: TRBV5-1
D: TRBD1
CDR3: CASSSMTGEYGYTF
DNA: TGCGCCAGCAGCTCCATGACAGGGGAATATGGCTACACCTTC

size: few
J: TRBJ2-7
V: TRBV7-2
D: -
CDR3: CASSLVSEGSYEQYF
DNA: TGTGCCAGCAGCTTAGTGTCCGAGGGGTCCTACGAGCAGTACTTC

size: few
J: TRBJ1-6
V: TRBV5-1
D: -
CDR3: CASSLGPTSNSPLHF
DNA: TGCGCCAGCAGCTTGGGGCCGACATCGAATTCACCCCTCCACTTT

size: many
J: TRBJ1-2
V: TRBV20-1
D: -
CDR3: CSARAGAKHGYTF
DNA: TGCAGTGCTAGGGCAGGGGCGAAGCATGGCTACACCTTC

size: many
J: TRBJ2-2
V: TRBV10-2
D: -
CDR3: CASSRVGAGELFF
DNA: TGCGCCAGCAGTAGGGTGGGAGCCGGGGAGCTGTTTTTT

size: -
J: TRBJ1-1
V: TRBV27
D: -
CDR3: CASSLRERRTEAFF
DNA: TGTGCCAGCAGTTTAAGAGAGCGAAGGACTGAAGCTTTCTTT

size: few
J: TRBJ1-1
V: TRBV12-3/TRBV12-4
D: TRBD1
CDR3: CASSLGDRGYTEAFF
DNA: TGTGCCAGCAGTTTGGGGGACAGGGGATACACTGAAGCTTTCTTT

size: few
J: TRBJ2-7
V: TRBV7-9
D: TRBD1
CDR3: CASSAQGVTYEQYF
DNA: TGTGCCAGCAGCGCACAGGGGGTGACCTACGAGCAGTACTTC

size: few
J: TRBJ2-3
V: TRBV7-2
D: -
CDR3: CASSLGGRGSDTQYF
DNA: TGTGCCAGCAGCTTAGGTGGAAGGGGTTCAGATACGCAGTATTTT

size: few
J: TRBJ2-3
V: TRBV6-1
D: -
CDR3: CASSDRRDTQYF
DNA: TGTGCCAGCAGTGATAGAAGGGATACGCAGTATTTT

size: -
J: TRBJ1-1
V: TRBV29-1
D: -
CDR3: CSSKINTEAFF
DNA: TGCAGCTCTAAGATAAACACTGAAGCTTTCTTT

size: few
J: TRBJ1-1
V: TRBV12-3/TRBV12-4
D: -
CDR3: CASSPWPGNTEAFF
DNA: TGTGCCAGCAGTCCGTGGCCCGGCAACACTGAAGCTTTCTTT

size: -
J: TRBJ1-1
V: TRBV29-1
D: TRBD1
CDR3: CSVEVDRAAEAFF
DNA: TGCAGCGTTGAAGTGGACAGGGCCGCTGAAGCTTTCTTT

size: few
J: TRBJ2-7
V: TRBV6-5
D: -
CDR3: CASSYWGNRHEQYF
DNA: TGTGCCAGCAGTTATTGGGGTAATAGGCACGAGCAGTACTTC

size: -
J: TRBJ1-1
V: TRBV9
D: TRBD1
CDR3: CASSTSTGGPTEAFF
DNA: TGTGCCAGCAGCACCTCGACAGGGGGCCCCACTGAAGCTTTCTTT

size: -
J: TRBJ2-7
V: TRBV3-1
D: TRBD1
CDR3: CASSQGAGTGVEQYF
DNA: TGTGCCAGCAGCCAAGGCGCCGGGACAGGGGTGGAGCAGTACTTC

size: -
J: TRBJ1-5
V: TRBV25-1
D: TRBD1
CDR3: CASSEVGGQQPQHF
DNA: TGTGCCAGCAGTGAAGTCGGGGGACAGCAGCCCCAGCATTTT

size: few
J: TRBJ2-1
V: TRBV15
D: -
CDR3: CATSRDMGRGNEQFF
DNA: TGTGCCACCAGCAGAGATATGGGGAGAGGGAATGAGCAGTTCTTC

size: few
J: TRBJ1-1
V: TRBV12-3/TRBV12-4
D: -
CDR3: CASSKKLANTEAFF
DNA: TGTGCCAGCAGTAAAAAATTAGCGAACACTGAAGCTTTCTTT

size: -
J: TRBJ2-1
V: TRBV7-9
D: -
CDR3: CASSLARDVDEQFF
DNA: TGTGCCAGCAGCTTAGCTAGGGACGTCGATGAGCAGTTCTTC

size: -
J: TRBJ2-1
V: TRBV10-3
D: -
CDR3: CAISESNGEQFF
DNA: TGTGCCATCAGTGAGTCGAACGGTGAGCAGTTCTTC

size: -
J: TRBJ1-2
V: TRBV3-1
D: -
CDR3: CASSQGRAGYTF
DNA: TGTGCCAGCAGCCAGGGCAGGGCTGGCTACACCTTC

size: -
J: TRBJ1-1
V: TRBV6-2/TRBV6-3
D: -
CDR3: CASRAQGDTEAFF
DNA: TGTGCCAGCAGAGCCCAGGGTGACACTGAAGCTTTCTTT

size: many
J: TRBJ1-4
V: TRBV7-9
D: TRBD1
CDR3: CASSLGQGGEKLFF
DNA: TGTGCCAGCAGCTTAGGACAGGGAGGTGAAAAACTGTTTTTT

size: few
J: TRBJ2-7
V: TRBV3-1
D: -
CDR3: CASSQARGRMYF
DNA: TGTGCCAGCAGCCAAGCTAGGGGTCGGATGTACTTC

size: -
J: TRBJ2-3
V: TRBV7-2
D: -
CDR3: CASSATTWDTQYF
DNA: TGTGCCAGCAGCGCAACTACCTGGGATACGCAGTATTTT